Following are 11 T cell receptor beta chains from one sample sequenced in a study of blood T cell repertoires in COVID-19. Assay used: immunoSEQ multiplex PCR; TCRdb lists only in-frame clones, some missing. The sample lists about 140,000 clones, about 85% occurring once. The sequencing input was peripheral blood. These receptors originate from a human donor with COVID-19, enrolled during active disease. The donor label of this sample is uncertain.

This chain uses TRBV4-2 with TRBJ2-7; 8 bases map to TRBD1. The CDR3 covers 15 residues. CDR1 and CDR2 (germline): LGHNA, YNFKEQ. V lost 4 bases, J lost 3 bases, and 8 bases stayed unmatched. The CDR3 sequence: CASSPRTGSSYEQYF. The DNA for the CDR3 is TGTGCCAGCAGCCCAAGGACAGGGTCCAGCTACGAGCAGTACTTC.

This clone appeared a single time. This chain uses TRBV5-1 with TRBJ2-2; D is undetermined. Per the germline V gene, CDR1 is SGHRS and CDR2 is YFSETQ. The CDR3 length is 16 residues. V gave up 0 bases and J gave up 1 base, with 10 bases separating them. The CDR3 DNA reads as TGCGCCAGCAGCTTGGGAGGTGAGGTGAACACCGGGGAGCTGTTTTTT. The encoded protein is CASSLGGEVNTGELFF.

The chain employs TRBV11-1 and TRBJ1-6, with D unresolved. The V gene's germline CDR1 is SGHAT and CDR2 FQDESV (reference sequence). This CDR3 is 12 amino acids long. Between the trimmed V and J ends, which lost 8 bases and 8 bases, there was a span of 10 bases. The CDR3 DNA sequence: TGTGCCAGCGGTCCGTCAGATTCACCCCTCCACTTT. It encodes CASGPSDSPLHF.

The V and J genes are TRBV18 and TRBJ2-1, with D possibly matching TRBD1 (6 bases). V lost 3 bases, J lost 3 bases, and 12 bases lay in between. This CDR3 comprises 15 residues. CDR1 is KGHSH, CDR2 LQKENI, per germline. CDR3 in amino acids: CASSPSQGSYNEQFF. The CDR3 DNA reads TGTGCCAGCTCACCGAGCCAGGGGAGCTACAATGAGCAGTTCTTC.

This clone has only one observation. The chain employs TRBV4-1 and TRBJ1-1; 9 nucleotides line up with TRBD1. The CDR3 has 15 residues. V lost 7 bases to trimming and J lost 4 bases; unmatched junction nucleotides: 10. Germline V CDR1 and CDR2: MGHRA, YSYEKL. Here the CDR3 DNA reads TGCGCCAGCACCTTGAGAACGGGACAGGGCACTGAAGCTTTCTTT. Residues: CASTLRTGQGTEAFF.

The chain links TRBV25-1 to TRBJ1-2; no clear D. Trimming removed 5 bases at V and 7 bases at J, with 14 bases between. The germline V gene has CDR1 MGHDK and CDR2 SYGVNS. The CDR3 contains 13 residues. The CDR3 DNA sequence: TGTGCCAGCAGTTCTTCTAACTTACCTGGCTACACCTTC. This encodes CASSSSNLPGYTF.

The rearrangement joins TRBV29-1 to TRBJ1-2; unclear D gene. Germline V gives CDR1 SQVTM, CDR2 ANQGSEA. This CDR3 spans 11 amino acids. V lost 5 bases and J lost 4, with 8 bases in between. CDR3: CSVHSFYGYTF. CDR3 in DNA: TGCAGCGTTCACAGCTTCTATGGCTACACCTTC.

The J gene is TRBJ1-1, the V gene TRBV11-2; D not certain. Between the trimmed V and J ends, which lost 7 bases and 4 bases, there was a span of 10 bases. In germline, CDR1 is SGHAT, CDR2 FQNNGV. This CDR3 contains 12 residues. The CDR3 reads CASNRQLTEAFF. DNA of the CDR3: TGTGCCAGCAACCGACAACTCACTGAAGCTTTCTTT.

V gene TRBV25-1 combines with J gene TRBJ1-2; no reliable D call. Deletions cut 11 bases from V and 0 bases from J, with 13 bases between. Germline assignment: CDR1 MGHDK and CDR2 SYGVNS. This CDR3 is 13 amino acids long. The CDR3 loop reads CASWAEANYGYTF. Written as DNA, the CDR3 is TGTGCCTCTTGGGCCGAAGCTAACTATGGCTACACCTTC.

The chain recombines TRBV14 with TRBJ2-5; a weak D match, TRBD1 (5 bases). In germline, CDR1 is SGHDN, CDR2 FVKESK. CDR3 length: 12 residues. Trimming took off 8 bases at V and 9 bases at J, with 16 bases between the two ends. This CDR3 is CASGAFGRAQYF. The CDR3 DNA sequence: TGTGCCAGCGGGGCTTTTGGTCGAGCCCAGTACTTC. Based on the CDR3 plus reference TRBV14 and TRBJ2-5, the full variable domain is EAGVTQFPSHSVIEKGQTVTLRCDPISGHDNLYWYRRVMGKEIKFLLHFVKESKQDESGMPNNRFLAERTGGTYSTLKVQPAELEDSGVYFCASGAFGRAQYFGPGTRLLVL.

The gene calls are TRBV4-1 and TRBJ1-6, with 8 bases identical to TRBD1. The CDR3 extends over 15 amino acids. Germline V gives CDR1 MGHRA, CDR2 YSYEKL. Trimming removed 4 bases from V and 9 bases from J; junction bases left unmatched: 8. CDR3 in amino acids: CASSLGRQGTSPLHF. CDR3 in DNA: TGCGCCAGCAGCCTTGGTAGACAGGGGACTTCACCCCTCCACTTT.